A single sample is the source of the 25 T cell receptor beta chains below, sequenced in a study of patients and donors after allogeneic stem cell transplantation. TCRdb processed the RT-PCR reads anew with MiXCR; each CDR3 protein has one entry. Among around 150,000 distinct CDR3 sequences listed, roughly 35% were seen once. The sample consisted of blood, either unsorted or a sorted T cell fraction (not recorded which). The receptors here all came from a human donor who was either an allogeneic HSCT recipient or a stem cell or donor lymphocyte infusion donor (not recorded which). It is not recorded whose cells these are; they may come from a transplant donor.

This sequence joins TRBV6-5 and TRBJ2-5, with 7 bases matching TRBD2. CDR1 and CDR2 from the germline V gene are MNHEY and SVGAGI. V dropped 2 bases and J dropped 6; count of bases not matched to a gene: 15. The length of the CDR3 is 17 residues. In nucleotides, the CDR3 is TGTGCCAGCAGTTACGATCGTTCTTGGGGGGGATGGCAGACCCAGTACTTC. This codes for CASSYDRSWGGWQTQYF.

The gene calls are TRBV2 and TRBJ1-1, with 7 bases matching TRBD1. The CDR3 runs to 15 residues. After removal of 6 bases from V and 3 bases from J, the junction contained 10 bases not matched to a gene. Germline CDR1 and CDR2: SNHLY and FYNNEI. CDR3 amino acids: CASRGRRGRYTEAFF. CDR3 in DNA: TGTGCCAGCAGGGGAAGAAGGGGGCGGTACACTGAAGCTTTCTTT.

The J gene is TRBJ2-1, the V gene TRBV5-1; 7 bases map to TRBD2. CDR3 length: 12 amino acids. Germline loops: CDR1 SGHRS, CDR2 YFSETQ. The J segment lost 14 bases and the V segment lost 4 bases, leaving 9 bases of the junction unmatched. The CDR3 is CASSRLAVKKFF. The DNA for the CDR3 is TGCGCCAGCAGCCGACTAGCCGTGAAGAAGTTCTTC.

The V call is TRBV11-2, the J call TRBJ2-3; D may correspond to TRBD1 or TRBD2 (5 bases each). The CDR3 spans 16 residues. Trimming took off 3 bases at V and 6 bases at J, with 19 bases between the two ends. Germline V gene lookup returns CDR1 SGHAT and CDR2 FQNNGV. The CDR3 region is CASSLPGTLGFDTQYF. CDR3 DNA: TGTGCCAGCAGCTTGCCGGGGACCTTGGGGTTTGATACGCAGTATTTT.

This clonotype was picked up a small number of times. V is TRBV12-3 or TRBV12-4 and J is TRBJ1-6, with TRBD1 identical over 7 bases. The length of the CDR3 is 13 residues. V trimming: 5 bases; J trimming: 7 bases; junction bases outside the gene matches: 2. CDR3 residues: CASSGDSNSPLHF. The CDR3, as DNA: TGTGCCAGCAGTGGGGACAGCAATTCACCCCTCCACTTT.

The chain combines TRBV28 with TRBJ2-5; weak D call: TRBD1 (6 bases). The CDR3 has 11 amino acids. V was clipped by 8 bases and J by 4 bases, with 8 bases between them. Germline assignment: CDR1 MDHEN and CDR2 SYDVKM. The CDR3 bases are TGTGCCAGCTCAGGGGTAGAGACCCAGTACTTC. Translating gives CASSGVETQYF.

The chain combines TRBV5-1 with TRBJ2-3; 8 bases match TRBD2. CDR1 and CDR2 from the germline V gene are SGHRS and YFSETQ. J was trimmed by 6 bases and V by 3 bases; bases with no gene match: 9. The CDR3 spans 15 residues. The CDR3 nucleotides are TGCGCCAGCAGCTCACCGGGACTAGGGCCGGATACGCAGTATTTT. This codes for CASSSPGLGPDTQYF.

The chain is built from TRBV20-1 and TRBJ2-7; tentatively, D is TRBD1 or TRBD2 (5 bases each). V lost 4 bases, J lost 3 bases, and 13 bases lay in between. Germline V gene lookup returns CDR1 DFQATT and CDR2 SNEGSKA (reference sequence). This CDR3 is built from 13 residues. CDR3 coding DNA: TGCAGTGCTAACCGGGGACCCGGCTACGAGCAGTACTTC. Translation gives CSANRGPGYEQYF.

The rearrangement joins TRBV7-2 to TRBJ1-2, with a weak D call TRBD1 (5 bases). Per germline, CDR1 SGHTA and CDR2 FQGNSA. V was shortened by 5 bases and J by 0 bases, with 19 bases between the two germline ends. The CDR3 has 17 residues. CDR3 region: CASSPTVSRGSNYGYTF. CDR3 bases: TGTGCCAGCAGCCCGACAGTCTCTAGGGGCTCTAACTATGGCTACACCTTC.

The chain is built from TRBV10-3 and TRBJ1-2, with D perhaps matching TRBD1 (6 bases). Trimming removed 10 bases from V and 10 bases from J, with 13 bases in between. CDR1 and CDR2 from the germline V gene are ENHRY and SYGVKD. The CDR3 has 10 residues. CDR3 residues: CATLGGYYTF. Written as DNA, the CDR3 is TGTGCCACCCTGGGGGGCTACTACACCTTC.

The rearrangement joins TRBV9 to TRBJ2-1; maybe TRBD2 (5 bases). CDR1 is SGDLS, CDR2 YYNGEE, per germline. CDR3 length equals 14 residues. The V gene lost 4 bases and the J gene lost 1 base, with 9 bases spanning the gap. CDR3 bases: TGTGCCAGCAGCCCCCGGGGTTCCTACAATGAGCAGTTCTTC. It translates to CASSPRGSYNEQFF. Looking up the rest from reference TRBV9 and TRBJ2-1 gives the full variable domain: DSGVTQTPKHLITATGQRVTLRCSPRSGDLSVYWYQQSLDQGLQFLIQYYNGEERAKGNILERFSAQQFPDLHSELNLSSLELGDSALYFCASSPRGSYNEQFFGPGTRLTVL.

This clonotype has just a few counts. The V gene is TRBV12-3 or TRBV12-4, the J gene TRBJ2-2, with D tentatively TRBD2 (6 bases). The CDR3 is 14 amino acids. Trimming pared 6 bases from V and 4 bases from J, leaving 12 bases between. The CDR3 DNA reads TGTGCCAGCAGGAGGGACTTACCCACCGGGGAGCTGTTTTTT. As protein: CASRRDLPTGELFF.

This clonotype was recorded a few times. This rearrangement joins TRBV3-1 to TRBJ2-2; 12 bases agree with TRBD2. The CDR3 runs 17 residues. V shed 3 bases and J 1 base; nucleotides not matched to a gene: 3. Germline loops: CDR1 LGHDT, CDR2 YNNKEL (reference sequence). The CDR3 protein is CASSQTSGGRNTGELFF. As DNA, the CDR3 is TGTGCCAGCAGCCAGACTAGCGGGGGCCGGAACACCGGGGAGCTGTTTTTT.

This clonotype was detected only once. This CDR3 is CASSPRGGTDTQYF. The CDR3 region has the DNA TGTGCCAGCAGCCCCCGGGGCGGGACAGATACGCAGTATTTT. The chain recombines TRBV7-6 with TRBJ2-3; D possibly uses TRBD1 or TRBD2 (5 bases each). Per the germline V gene, CDR1 is SGHVS and CDR2 is FNYEAQ. The CDR3 contains 14 residues. The germline V and J ends were trimmed by 5 bases and 3 bases, with 12 bases remaining between them.

This clonotype was picked up a small number of times. This chain links TRBV5-1 with TRBJ1-6; 7 positions agree with TRBD1. The CDR3 covers 15 residues. The ends lost 1 base at V and 10 bases at J; junction bases unmatched: 8. Looked up from germline, CDR1 is SGHRS and CDR2 is YFSETQ. The CDR3 bases are TGCGCCAGCAGCTTGACCACAGGGGAAGACTCACCCCTCCACTTT. It yields the protein CASSLTTGEDSPLHF.

V and J are TRBV19 and TRBJ1-5; D remains unclear. The CDR3 length is 15 residues. Between the trimmed V and J ends, which lost 3 bases and 0 bases, there was a span of 9 bases. Germline values: CDR1 LNHDA, CDR2 SQIVND (reference sequence). CDR3 nucleotide sequence: TGTGCCAGTAGTATTCCGGGAGGTAGCAATCAGCCCCAGCATTTT. Encoded protein: CASSIPGGSNQPQHF. Combining the CDR3 with reference TRBV19 and TRBJ1-5 gives the whole variable domain DGGITQSPKYLFRKEGQNVTLSCEQNLNHDAMYWYRQDPGQGLRLIYYSQIVNDFQKGDIAEGYSVSREKKESFPLTVTSAQKNPTAFYLCASSIPGGSNQPQHFGDGTRLSIL.

The J gene is TRBJ1-2, the V gene TRBV5-1; the match to TRBD1 covers 10 bases. The V segment lost 0 bases and the J segment 7 bases; nucleotides outside the gene matches: 6. This CDR3 spans 15 amino acids. Per the germline V gene, CDR1 is SGHRS and CDR2 is YFSETQ. The CDR3 DNA is TGCGCCAGCAGCTTGGCCGTGGGACAGGGGATTGGCTACACCTTC. Protein product: CASSLAVGQGIGYTF. Combining the CDR3 with reference TRBV5-1 and TRBJ1-2 gives the whole variable domain KAGVTQTPRYLIKTRGQQVTLSCSPISGHRSVSWYQQTPGQGLQFLFEYFSETQRNKGNFPGRFSGRQFSNSRSEMNVSTLELGDSALYLCASSLAVGQGIGYTFGSGTRLTVV.

There are a few counts of this clonotype. The chain carries TRBV6-2 or TRBV6-3 and TRBJ2-1; no clear D. The CDR3 runs to 13 residues. The germline V and J ends were trimmed by 2 bases and 10 bases, with 12 bases remaining between them. Germline CDR1 MNHEY, CDR2 SVGEGT. CDR3 sequence reads: CASSYPTGLEQFF. The CDR3 DNA sequence: TGTGCCAGCAGTTACCCCACCGGCCTGGAGCAGTTCTTC.

The chain uses TRBV12-5 and TRBJ1-2; no reliable D call. Germline V CDR1 and CDR2: LGHNT, FRNRAP. The V end was cut by 3 bases, the J end by 4 bases, with 12 bases between. The CDR3 is 14 amino acids. CDR3 protein: CASGLTRSIYGYTF. In nucleotides, the CDR3 is TGTGCTAGTGGTTTAACAAGAAGCATCTATGGCTACACCTTC. The variable domain in full, completed from reference TRBV12-5 and TRBJ1-2, reads DARVTQTPRHKVTEMGQEVTMRCQPILGHNTVFWYRQTMMQGLELLAYFRNRAPLDDSGMPKDRFSAEMPDATLATLKIQPSEPRDSAVYFCASGLTRSIYGYTFGSGTRLTVV.

CDR3: CSVEAPDTEAFF. CDR3 nucleotide sequence: TGCAGCGTGGAGGCTCCTGACACTGAAGCTTTCTTT. The V and J genes are TRBV29-1 and TRBJ1-1; D ambiguous. The CDR3 is made up of 12 amino acids. Trimming pared 6 bases from V and 3 bases from J, leaving 11 bases between. CDR1 is SQVTM and CDR2 is ANQGSEA in the germline V gene.

The chain couples TRBV5-1 to TRBJ1-4; D ambiguous. CDR3 size: 15 residues. The V end lost 0 bases, the J end lost 8 bases, and 14 bases lay between the germline ends. Looked up from germline, CDR1 is SGHRS and CDR2 is YFSETQ. The CDR3 sequence: CASSLGGPPQEKLFF. CDR3 bases: TGCGCCAGCAGCTTGGGAGGCCCCCCGCAAGAAAAACTGTTTTTT.

V usage is TRBV25-1 and J usage is TRBJ1-2; D perhaps matches TRBD1 (5 bases). Trimming took 6 bases from V and 7 from J, leaving 18 bases between them. Looked up from germline, CDR1 is MGHDK and CDR2 is SYGVNS. The CDR3 is 14 amino acids. Written as DNA, the CDR3 is TGTGCCAGCAGGAACCCCGGGACGGTCGGTGGCTACACCTTC. Translation gives CASRNPGTVGGYTF.

V usage is TRBV27 and J usage is TRBJ1-3; D is possibly TRBD1 (6 bases). The CDR3 length is 14 residues. Germline CDR1 MNHEY, CDR2 SMNVEV (reference sequence). The V and J ends lost 4 bases and 2 bases respectively, with 9 bases between them. CDR3 protein: CASSWGATGNTIYF. Here the CDR3 DNA reads TGTGCCAGCAGTTGGGGGGCAACTGGAAACACCATATATTTT.

V gene TRBV20-1 combines with J gene TRBJ1-2; D is perhaps TRBD1 (5 bases). This CDR3 comprises 12 residues. Trimming removed 0 bases at V and 8 bases at J, with 10 bases between. CDR1 is DFQATT, CDR2 SNEGSKA, per germline (reference sequence). CDR3 protein: CSARDPRGGYTF. CDR3 coding DNA: TGCAGTGCTAGAGATCCCCGGGGGGGCTACACCTTC.

The V call is TRBV12-3 or TRBV12-4, the J call TRBJ1-5, with D possibly matching TRBD1 (5 bases). The CDR3 extends over 14 amino acids. V was cut by 2 bases and J by 2 bases, with 7 bases left in between. CDR3 amino acids: CASSLWGGNQPQHF. The CDR3 DNA follows: TGTGCCAGCAGTTTATGGGGGGGCAATCAGCCCCAGCATTTT.